Each of the 15 T cell receptor beta chains below was sequenced from the same sample in a study of T cells in Graves' hyperthyroidism and ophthalmopathy. From RNA transcripts, TCR beta CDR3 regions were amplified. A first-round RT-PCR of the TCR CDR3 used the HTBI primer set. TCRdb independently ran MiXCR on the multiplex PCR reads; one entry per CDR3 protein. Of 450,000 to 650,000 distinct CDR3 sequences in the sample, around 21% were seen once. The sample was blood. The source is a man between 18 and 35 years old with Graves' hyperthyroidism.

This clonotype was found many times. The chain links TRBV6-2 or TRBV6-3 to TRBJ2-5; TRBD2 aligns across 15 bases. The CDR3 runs to 20 residues. Germline V gene sequence: CDR1 MNHEY, CDR2 SVGEGT. After removal of 2 bases from V and 2 bases from J, the junction contained 12 bases not matched to a gene. The DNA of the CDR3 is TGTGCCAGCAGTTACGTCTTCCCGGGACTAGCGGGGGGATTACAAGAGACCCAGTACTTC. Amino acid sequence: CASSYVFPGLAGGLQETQYF.

The chain uses TRBV5-8 and TRBJ2-2, with D uncertain. Germline loops: CDR1 SGHTS, CDR2 YDEGEE. Trimming cost V 0 bases and J 3 bases, with 6 bases left between them. CDR3 length: 14 residues. CDR3 amino acids: CASSLELDTGELFF. CDR3 DNA sequence: TGTGCCAGCAGCTTGGAGCTAGACACCGGGGAGCTGTTTTTT.

This clonotype was picked up many times. V gene TRBV12-3 or TRBV12-4 combines with J gene TRBJ1-2; TRBD1 might be the D (5 bases). Trimming shortened V by 3 bases and J by 4 bases, and 18 bases separated the two germline ends. This CDR3 has 16 residues. The CDR3 reads CASSLVATGAPYGYTF. The CDR3 nucleotides are TGTGCCAGCAGTTTGGTGGCCACAGGAGCACCCTATGGCTACACCTTC.

The chain combines TRBV12-3 or TRBV12-4 with TRBJ2-3; 14 bases match TRBD2. This CDR3 is built from 16 residues. The trim removed 4 bases at V and 4 bases at J, leaving 4 bases unmatched. The CDR3 reads CASSSGLAGGADTQYF. The CDR3 DNA reads TGTGCCAGCAGTTCAGGACTAGCGGGGGGTGCAGATACGCAGTATTTT.

The chain links TRBV4-1 to TRBJ1-2; no clear D. The CDR3 sequence is 14 residues long. Per germline, CDR1 MGHRA and CDR2 YSYEKL. The ends were cut back, 0 bases at V and 6 bases at J, with 11 bases in the middle. CDR3 nucleotide sequence: TGCGCCAGCAGCCAAGATTTTTGGGGAGATGGCTACACCTTC. Residues: CASSQDFWGDGYTF.

The rearrangement links TRBV18 to TRBJ2-3; 11 bases are a match to TRBD2. The CDR3 loop spans 15 amino acids. Per germline, CDR1 KGHSH and CDR2 LQKENI. J lost 4 bases, V lost 5 bases, and 5 bases had no gene match. This CDR3 is CASSSRLAGSDTQYF. The CDR3 nucleotides read TGTGCCAGCTCATCTCGACTAGCGGGGTCAGATACGCAGTATTTT.

Ten or more counts support this clonotype. The chain combines TRBV28 with TRBJ2-5, with 11 bases aligning to TRBD1. Per germline, CDR1 MDHEN and CDR2 SYDVKM. This CDR3 is built from 12 residues. The junction had 4 bases not matched to a gene; V was cut back by 11 bases and J by 5 bases. The CDR3 protein is CAVGQGEETQYF. DNA for the CDR3: TGTGCCGTGGGACAGGGGGAGGAGACCCAGTACTTC.

The J gene is TRBJ1-2, the V gene TRBV3-1; 7 bases align to TRBD1. Germline V gives CDR1 LGHDT, CDR2 YNNKEL (reference sequence). The CDR3 spans 16 residues. V was pared by 4 bases and J by 4 bases, with 12 bases of the junction left unmatched. This chain's CDR3 is CASSPPALQGRYGYTF. CDR3 sequence (DNA): TGTGCCAGCAGCCCCCCAGCTCTACAGGGGCGCTATGGCTACACCTTC.

This clonotype occurred many times. This chain uses TRBV7-8 with TRBJ1-5; the D is unclear. The germline CDR1 and CDR2 sequences are SGHVS and FQNEAQ. The ends were cut back, 4 bases at V and 1 base at J, with 11 bases in the middle. The CDR3 loop spans 15 amino acids. The CDR3 is CASSSNEASNQPQHF. CDR3 DNA sequence: TGTGCCAGCAGCTCCAATGAGGCCAGCAATCAGCCCCAGCATTTT.

There are many counts of this clonotype. The chain links TRBV6-2 or TRBV6-3 to TRBJ1-2; D unresolved. The CDR3 consists of 13 residues. Germline CDR1 MNHEY, CDR2 SVGEGT. The V and J ends lost 4 bases and 4 bases respectively, with 10 bases between them. DNA of the CDR3: TGTGCCAGCAGTTCCGACAACTTCTATGGCTACACCTTC. Protein product: CASSSDNFYGYTF.

The chain is built from TRBV25-1 and TRBJ2-6; TRBD1 is a possible D gene (6 bases). Germline loops: CDR1 MGHDK, CDR2 SYGVNS. The CDR3 sequence is 18 residues long. The ends were cut back, 5 bases at V and 1 base at J, with 18 bases in the middle. The CDR3 spells CASSTPGQSQSGANVLTF. The CDR3 DNA reads TGTGCCAGCAGTACCCCCGGACAGTCCCAATCTGGGGCCAACGTCCTGACTTTC.

The V gene is TRBV11-1, the J gene TRBJ2-7; 15 bases fit TRBD2. V shed 5 bases, J shed 5 bases, and the junction held 10 bases outside the gene matches. Per the germline V gene, CDR1 is SGHAT and CDR2 is FQDESV (reference sequence). The CDR3 has 17 residues. CDR3 protein: CASSLGTSGGTPHEQYF. The CDR3 DNA follows: TGTGCCAGCAGCCTAGGGACTAGCGGGGGGACTCCCCACGAGCAGTACTTC. The complete variable domain, with remaining parts taken from reference TRBV11-1 and TRBJ2-7, reads EAEVAQSPRYKITEKSQAVAFWCDPISGHATLYWYRQILGQGPELLVQFQDESVVDDSQLPKDRFSAERLKGVDSTLKIQPAELGDSAMYLCASSLGTSGGTPHEQYFGPGTRLTVT.

This clonotype has at least ten counts. This rearrangement joins TRBV19 to TRBJ1-5; D unresolved. V shed 2 bases and J shed 3 bases, with 8 bases lying between them. CDR1 is LNHDA, CDR2 SQIVND, per germline (reference sequence). CDR3 size: 14 residues. This chain's CDR3 is CASSIYPINQPQHF. CDR3 DNA sequence: TGTGCCAGTAGTATATACCCCATCAATCAGCCCCAGCATTTT.

This clonotype has at least ten counts. This chain uses TRBV2 with TRBJ1-4; D possibly corresponds to TRBD1 (6 bases). Germline V gives CDR1 SNHLY, CDR2 FYNNEI. The V and J ends lost 4 bases and 7 bases respectively, with 13 bases between them. The CDR3 sequence is 14 residues long. In DNA, the CDR3 is TGTGCCAGCAGTGTCGGGCAGGGGTTTGAAAAACTGTTTTTT. This codes for CASSVGQGFEKLFF.

This clonotype has a count of ten or more. The rearrangement links TRBV7-9 to TRBJ2-7; D unclear. Germline CDR1 reads SEHNR; CDR2 reads FQNEAQ (reference sequence). The CDR3 spans 12 residues. Deletions cut 4 bases from V and 7 bases from J, with 11 bases between. The CDR3 nucleotides read TGTGCCAGCAGCTGGGTTTCGGAGGAGCAGTACTTC. Residues: CASSWVSEEQYF.